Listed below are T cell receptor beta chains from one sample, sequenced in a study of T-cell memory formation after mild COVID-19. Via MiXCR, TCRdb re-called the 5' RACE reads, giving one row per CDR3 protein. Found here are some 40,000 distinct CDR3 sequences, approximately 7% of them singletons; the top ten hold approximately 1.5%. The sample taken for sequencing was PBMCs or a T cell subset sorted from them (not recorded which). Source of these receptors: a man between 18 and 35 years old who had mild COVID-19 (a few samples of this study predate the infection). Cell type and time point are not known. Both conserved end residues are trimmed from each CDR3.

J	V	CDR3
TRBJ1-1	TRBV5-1	ASSRGTDLFEAF
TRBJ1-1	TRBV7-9	ASSLTGNTEAF
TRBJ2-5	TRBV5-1	ASRSLGFSRGETQY
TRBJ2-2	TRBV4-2	ASSLTRTVNTGELF
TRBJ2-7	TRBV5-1	ASSLGMTSGRNSYEQY
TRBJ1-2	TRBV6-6	ASSYDPTIDYGYT
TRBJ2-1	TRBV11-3	ASSLGYNEQF
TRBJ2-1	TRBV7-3	ASSLQAGGYNEQF
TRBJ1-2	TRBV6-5	ASSTSTSGYT
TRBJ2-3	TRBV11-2	ASSQGEGDTQY
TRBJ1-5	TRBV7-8	ASSLGQVGQPQH
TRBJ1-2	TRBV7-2	ASSSPGRGYT
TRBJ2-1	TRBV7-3	ASSPTGTGGGEQF
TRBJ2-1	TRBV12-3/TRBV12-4	ASRRWVLSSYNEQF
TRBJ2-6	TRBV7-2	ASSLGHFSGANVLT
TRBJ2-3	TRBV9	ASSVDGGVLDTQY
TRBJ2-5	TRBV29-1	SVTPGQGAGETQY
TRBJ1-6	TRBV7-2	ASSPRGGSNSPLH
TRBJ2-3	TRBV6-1	ASRGLGYTDTQY
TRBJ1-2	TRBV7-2	ASGAGVNYGYT
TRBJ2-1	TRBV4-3	ASSQGGAAGDNEQF
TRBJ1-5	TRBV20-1	SAPWGTGDPQH
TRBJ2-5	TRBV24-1	ATSEPGQGIETQY
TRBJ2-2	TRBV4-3	ASSQGFRGLDTGELF
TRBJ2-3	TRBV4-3	ASSRTYRGSDTQY
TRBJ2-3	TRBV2	ASIGLAGARRY
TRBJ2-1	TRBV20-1	SARLAEFYNEQF
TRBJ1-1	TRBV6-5	ASNTGGRTEAF
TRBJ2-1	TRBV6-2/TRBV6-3	ASSYSAGRSYNEQF
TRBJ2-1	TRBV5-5	ASSSGHPSYNEQF
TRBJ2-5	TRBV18	ASSPLYRRRSGGSQETQY
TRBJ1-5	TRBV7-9	ASSLGQGGPQH
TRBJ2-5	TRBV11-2	ASSFIAGKETQY
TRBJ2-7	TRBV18	ASLGTASSYEQY
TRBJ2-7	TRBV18	ASSPQGSSYEQY
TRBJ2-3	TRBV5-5	ASSFREDTQY
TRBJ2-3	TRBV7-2	ASSLDIRDTQY
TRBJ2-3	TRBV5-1	ASSKRLAGATDTQY
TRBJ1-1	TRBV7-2	ASSLAMNTEAF
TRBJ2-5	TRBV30	AWNQEETQY
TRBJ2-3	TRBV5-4	ASSSSRSTDTQY
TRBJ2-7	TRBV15	ATSLSVSYEQY
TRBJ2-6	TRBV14	ASSPWTGKSSGANVLT
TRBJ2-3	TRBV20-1	SARYSGAGTDTQY
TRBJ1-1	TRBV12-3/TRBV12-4	ASSFRVTEAF
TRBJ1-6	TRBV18	ASSTPRGSYNSPLH